Below, 21 T cell receptor beta chains from the same sample are listed, as sequenced in a study of patients and donors after allogeneic stem cell transplantation. TCRdb independently ran MiXCR on the RT-PCR reads; one entry per CDR3 protein. The table lists approximately 140,000 distinct CDR3 sequences, about two fifths of them singletons. Sequenced material: blood, either unsorted or a sorted T cell fraction (not recorded which). The receptor source for this set is a human donor who was either an allogeneic HSCT recipient or a stem cell or donor lymphocyte infusion donor (not recorded which). It is not recorded whose cells these are; they may come from a transplant donor.

V is TRBV2 and J is TRBJ2-2, with a possible D match to TRBD2 (6 bases). In germline, CDR1 is SNHLY, CDR2 FYNNEI. Trimming took off 11 bases at V and 0 bases at J, with 13 bases between the two ends. This CDR3 is 14 amino acids long. The CDR3 loop reads CADRDFANTGELFF. In nucleotides, the CDR3 is TGTGCCGACCGGGACTTCGCGAACACCGGGGAGCTGTTTTTT.

This clonotype was seen many times. The chain joins TRBV5-4 to TRBJ1-1; D is unresolved. This CDR3 is built from 11 residues. Between the trimmed V and J ends, which lost 4 bases and 9 bases, there was a span of 10 bases. Looked up from germline, CDR1 is SGHNT and CDR2 is YYREEE (reference sequence). In nucleotides, the CDR3 is TGTGCCAGCAGCCTAGAGGGTAAAGCTTTCTTT. This codes for CASSLEGKAFF.

This clonotype was detected only a few times. The chain links TRBV2 to TRBJ1-2; D uncertain. The V gene lost 5 bases and the J gene lost 4 bases, with 20 bases spanning the gap. In germline, CDR1 is SNHLY, CDR2 FYNNEI. The CDR3 runs 16 residues. The CDR3 is CASSFFPGGPTYGYTF. Written as DNA, the CDR3 is TGTGCCAGCAGTTTTTTCCCGGGAGGTCCTACCTATGGCTACACCTTC.

The chain joins TRBV14 to TRBJ1-6; 9 bases fit TRBD1. The junction had 5 bases not matched to a gene; V was cut back by 1 base and J by 7 bases. CDR3 length: 16 residues. Germline-derived CDR1 and CDR2 are SGHDN and FVKESK. Written as DNA, the CDR3 is TGTGCCAGCAGCCAAGTAACAGGGGGCCGGAATTCACCCCTCCACTTT. Encoded protein: CASSQVTGGRNSPLHF.

This clonotype has only a few counts. The J gene is TRBJ1-2, the V gene TRBV5-5; D possibly corresponds to TRBD1 (5 bases). V lost 0 bases and J 13 bases, leaving 10 bases between the germline ends. The germline CDR1 and CDR2 sequences are SGHKS and YYEKEE (reference sequence). CDR3 length: 11 residues. The CDR3 here is CASSLGQPSTF. CDR3 nucleotide sequence: TGTGCCAGCAGCTTGGGACAGCCCAGCACCTTC.

V gene TRBV5-1 combines with J gene TRBJ1-1; the D is unclear. The ends were cut back, 1 base at V and 4 bases at J, with 11 bases in the middle. CDR1 and CDR2 (germline): SGHRS, YFSETQ. The CDR3 length is 14 residues. The CDR3 sequence is CASSLYAGSTEAFF. CDR3 sequence (DNA): TGCGCCAGCAGCTTGTACGCGGGGAGCACTGAAGCTTTCTTT.

The V and J genes are TRBV20-1 and TRBJ2-7; D might be TRBD2 (5 bases). Per germline, CDR1 DFQATT and CDR2 SNEGSKA (reference sequence). The V gene lost 4 bases and the J gene lost 3 bases, with 16 bases spanning the gap. The CDR3 consists of 14 residues. DNA for the CDR3: TGCAGTGCTACCCCCGGGATCCTATACTACGAGCAGTACTTC. Translation: CSATPGILYYEQYF.

The sample holds a few counts of this clonotype. V gene TRBV6-2 or TRBV6-3 combines with J gene TRBJ1-1, with TRBD1 matching 9 bases. The CDR3 is made up of 17 amino acids. CDR1 is MNHEY and CDR2 is SVGEGT in the germline V gene. Trimming at V came to 5 bases and at J to 0 bases, leaving 10 bases not matched to a gene. The CDR3 region is CASSLPGQGGLNTEAFF. The CDR3 nucleotides read TGTGCCAGCAGTCTCCCGGGACAGGGAGGGTTGAACACTGAAGCTTTCTTT.

V usage is TRBV12-3 or TRBV12-4 and J usage is TRBJ1-6; D gene unclear. This CDR3 is built from 12 residues. V lost 3 bases and J 8 bases, leaving 5 bases between the germline ends. Here the CDR3 DNA reads TGTGCCAGCAGTTTCGGGTATTCACCCCTCCACTTT. It translates to CASSFGYSPLHF.

This clonotype was recorded a few times. The V and J genes are TRBV24-1 and TRBJ1-1; D is undetermined. The CDR3 covers 15 residues. With 4 bases removed from V and 2 bases from J, the gap between germline ends came to 13 bases. Germline V lookup: CDR1 KGHDR, CDR2 SFDVKD. Written as DNA, the CDR3 is TGTGCCACCAGTGAGTCAGGTCACCCCAACACTGAAGCTTTCTTT. This gives the protein CATSESGHPNTEAFF.

This chain connects TRBV7-2 to TRBJ2-5; D might be TRBD1 (6 bases). Germline lookup yields CDR1 SGHTA and CDR2 FQGNSA. Trimming stripped 5 bases from V and 1 base from J, with 11 bases between. The CDR3 is made up of 14 amino acids. The CDR3 loop reads CASSTDRIQETQYF. The CDR3 region has the DNA TGTGCCAGCAGCACCGACAGGATCCAAGAGACCCAGTACTTC.

This clonotype was seen repeatedly, ten times or more. The chain couples TRBV12-3 or TRBV12-4 to TRBJ1-1; D unclear. This CDR3 has 14 amino acids. Trimming cost V 7 bases and J 4 bases, with 16 bases left between them. This CDR3 is CASIRLRASTEAFF. The CDR3 nucleotides are TGTGCCAGCATCAGATTACGGGCGAGCACTGAAGCTTTCTTT.

This clonotype was detected a few times. V is TRBV6-2 or TRBV6-3 and J is TRBJ1-1, with 9 bases that match TRBD1. Germline CDR1 and CDR2: MNHEY and SVGEGT. The CDR3 consists of 14 residues. V shed 7 bases and J 5 bases; nucleotides not matched to a gene: 8. The CDR3 sequence is CASMDRGKVTEAFF. CDR3 bases: TGTGCCAGCATGGACAGGGGAAAGGTAACTGAAGCTTTCTTT.

This clonotype was picked up a small number of times. This chain uses TRBV29-1 with TRBJ1-1; D gene unclear. This CDR3 comprises 11 residues. The germline CDR1 and CDR2 sequences are SQVTM and ANQGSEA. The V end was cut by 6 bases, the J end by 6 bases, with 11 bases between. This CDR3 reads CSVNPGAEAFF. The CDR3 coding sequence is TGCAGCGTCAACCCAGGCGCTGAAGCTTTCTTT.

J is TRBJ2-3 and V is TRBV7-3, with TRBD1 matching over 8 bases. V was clipped by 1 base and J by 1 base; unmatched bases: 1. The CDR3 has 15 residues. CDR1 is SGHTA and CDR2 is FQGTGA in the germline V gene. The CDR3 bases are TGTGCCAGCAGCTTAAAGGGACAGGGCACAGATACGCAGTATTTT. Its translation is CASSLKGQGTDTQYF.

The rearrangement joins TRBV20-1 to TRBJ1-1, with D perhaps TRBD1 (5 bases). The V gene lost 0 bases and the J gene lost 1 base, with 12 bases spanning the gap. Germline V CDR1 and CDR2: DFQATT, SNEGSKA (reference sequence). The CDR3 totals 15 residues. The CDR3 region is CSARDPGAGNTEAFF. In DNA form, the CDR3 reads TGCAGTGCTAGAGATCCCGGGGCGGGGAACACTGAAGCTTTCTTT.

This clonotype was observed a few times. The V and J genes are TRBV4-2 and TRBJ1-1; 8 bases fit TRBD1. Trimming at V came to 2 bases and at J to 4 bases, leaving 6 bases not matched to a gene. In germline, CDR1 is LGHNA, CDR2 YNFKEQ. This CDR3 is 15 amino acids long. The CDR3, as DNA: TGTGCCAGCAGCCAACCGGGACAGGCTAGCACTGAAGCTTTCTTT. Protein: CASSQPGQASTEAFF.

Worth noting for this clonotype: Germline is not matched at one junction end, which may reflect a read error. The chain recombines TRBV29-1 with TRBJ1-2; no firm D call. The germline CDR1 and CDR2 sequences are SQVTM and ANQGSEA. The CDR3 spans 11 residues. CDR3: CSVDDGYVYTF. CDR3 in DNA: TGCAGCGTTGATGATGGGTATGTCTACACCTTC.

The chain combines TRBV5-6 with TRBJ2-5; 7 bases align to TRBD2. With 3 bases clipped from V and 5 bases from J, the junction kept 10 bases outside the gene matches. Germline CDR1 SGHDT, CDR2 YYEEEE. CDR3 length equals 15 residues. This CDR3 reads CASSSTPGGAETQYF. CDR3 DNA: TGTGCCAGCAGCTCGACCCCGGGGGGTGCGGAGACCCAGTACTTC.

The chain couples TRBV29-1 to TRBJ1-2; maybe TRBD1 (6 bases). Germline V gene data show CDR1 as SQVTM and CDR2 as ANQGSEA. Trimming left V 6 bases short and J 4 bases short, with 21 bases between. CDR3 length: 15 residues. This CDR3 is CSVPPGGPGGYGYTF. The CDR3 region has the DNA TGCAGCGTCCCGCCCGGGGGGCCTGGGGGCTATGGCTACACCTTC.

This chain connects TRBV24-1 to TRBJ2-2; TRBD1 is a possible D gene (6 bases). Germline-derived CDR1 and CDR2 are KGHDR and SFDVKD. Between the trimmed V and J ends, which lost 0 bases and 4 bases, there was a span of 14 bases. CDR3 length equals 17 residues. The CDR3 DNA reads TGTGCCACCAGTGATTTGGTCCCAGGGGCGGGCACCGGGGAGCTGTTTTTT. Residues: CATSDLVPGAGTGELFF.